A selection of T cell receptor beta chains follows, all from one sample in a study of T cell repertoires in cytomegalovirus infection. TCRdb reprocessed the reads via MiXCR and lists one record per CDR3 protein. The sample includes more than 500,000 distinct CDR3 sequences, 15% to 20% of them seen just once. The sample comprised CD8+ T cells from PBMCs. The receptor source for this set is a human donor in good health (CMV status not recorded). Some clones in this sample may be carry-over from other donors' samples. CDR3s include the opening cysteine and the closing phenylalanine or tryptophan. The D gene is left open where the match is weak. The size field is filled for only some rows; it gives once, few, many or a size class.

clone_size	j_call	v_call	d_call	cdr3_aa	cdr3_nt
.	TRBJ1-1	TRBV6-1	.	CASRKRQLTEAFF	TGTGCCAGCAGAAAAAGACAGCTCACTGAAGCTTTCTTT
.	TRBJ1-1	TRBV15	.	CATSRGSYEAFF	TGTGCCACCAGCAGAGGCTCATATGAAGCTTTCTTT
few	TRBJ2-7	TRBV2	TRBD1	CATYVTGAEGYEQYF	TGTGCCACCTACGTAACAGGGGCCGAGGGTTACGAGCAGTACTTC
few	TRBJ2-3	TRBV10-3	.	CAIRTGTAKEDTQYF	TGTGCCATCAGAACCGGGACGGCCAAAGAAGATACGCAGTATTTT
.	TRBJ1-2	TRBV9	.	CASTKLRGYGYTF	TGTGCCAGCACAAAGCTGCGGGGCTATGGCTACACCTTC
.	TRBJ2-7	TRBV6-2/TRBV6-3	TRBD2	CASSYGTRNEQYF	TGTGCCAGCAGTTACGGGACTAGAAACGAGCAGTACTTC
.	TRBJ1-4	TRBV9	TRBD1	CASSSKQGSDKLFF	TGTGCCAGCAGCTCCAAACAGGGGTCAGACAAACTGTTTTTT
few	TRBJ1-2	TRBV19	TRBD1	CATLDRARAYGYTF	TGTGCCACCCTGGACAGGGCAAGGGCGTATGGCTACACCTTC
few	TRBJ2-7	TRBV5-5	.	CASSLDRGHSYEQYF	TGTGCCAGCAGCTTGGATAGGGGCCACTCCTACGAGCAGTACTTC
few	TRBJ2-7	TRBV20-1	TRBD2	CSARPAIRLAGSYYEQYF	TGCAGTGCCAGGCCTGCGATAAGACTAGCGGGTTCCTACTACGAGCAGTACTTC
.	TRBJ2-5	TRBV11-2	.	CASSLGHQQETQYF	TGTGCCAGCAGCTTGGGACACCAACAAGAGACCCAGTACTTC
.	TRBJ1-2	TRBV5-1	.	CATSGDDSNYGYTF	TGCGCCACCTCGGGTGACGATTCTAACTATGGCTACACCTTC
.	TRBJ2-7	TRBV5-6	TRBD2	CASSSEMGLAEAGEQYF	TGTGCCAGCAGCTCCGAAATGGGACTAGCGGAGGCGGGCGAGCAGTACTTC
many	TRBJ2-1	TRBV28	.	CASSRQRAGSYNEQFF	TGTGCCAGCAGCCGCCAGAGGGCCGGGTCCTACAATGAGCAGTTCTTC
few	TRBJ1-6	TRBV20-1	.	CSALTYSSYNSPLHF	TGCAGTGCCCTCACCTATAGCTCCTATAATTCACCCCTCCACTTT
.	TRBJ2-3	TRBV29-1	.	CSVSTDTQYF	TGCAGCGTAAGCACAGATACGCAGTATTTT
few	TRBJ1-1	TRBV7-9	.	CASSSDPGTEAFF	TGTGCCAGCAGCTCCGACCCGGGGACTGAAGCTTTCTTT